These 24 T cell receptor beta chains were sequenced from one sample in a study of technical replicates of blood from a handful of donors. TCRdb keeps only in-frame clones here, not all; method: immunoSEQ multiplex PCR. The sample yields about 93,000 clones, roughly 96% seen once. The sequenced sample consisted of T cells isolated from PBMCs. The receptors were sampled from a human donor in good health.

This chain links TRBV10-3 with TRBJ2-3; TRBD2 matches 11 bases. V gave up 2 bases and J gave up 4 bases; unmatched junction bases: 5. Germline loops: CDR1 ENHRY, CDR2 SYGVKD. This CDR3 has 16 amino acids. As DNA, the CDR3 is TGTGCCATCAGTGAGCCGACTAGCGGGAACGCAGATACGCAGTATTTT. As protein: CAISEPTSGNADTQYF.

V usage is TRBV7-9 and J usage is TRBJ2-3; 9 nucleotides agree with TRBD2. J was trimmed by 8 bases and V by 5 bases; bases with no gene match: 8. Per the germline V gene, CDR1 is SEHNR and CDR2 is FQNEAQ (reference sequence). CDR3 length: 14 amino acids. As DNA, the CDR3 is TGTGCCAGCAGCCTTAGCGGGGGAGGGGGTACGCAGTATTTT. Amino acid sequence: CASSLSGGGGTQYF.

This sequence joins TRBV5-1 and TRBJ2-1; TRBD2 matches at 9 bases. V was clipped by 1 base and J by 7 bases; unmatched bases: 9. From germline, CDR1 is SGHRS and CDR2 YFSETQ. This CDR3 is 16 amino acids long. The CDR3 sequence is CASSLRDSGSTNEQFF. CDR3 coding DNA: TGCGCCAGCAGCTTGCGGGATAGCGGGAGTACAAATGAGCAGTTCTTC.

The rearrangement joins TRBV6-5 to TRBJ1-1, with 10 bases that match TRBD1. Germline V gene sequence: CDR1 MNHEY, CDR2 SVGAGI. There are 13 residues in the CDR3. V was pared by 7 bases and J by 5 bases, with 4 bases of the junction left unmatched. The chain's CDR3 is CASMTGGSTEAFF. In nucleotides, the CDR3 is TGTGCCAGCATGACAGGGGGCAGTACTGAAGCTTTCTTT.

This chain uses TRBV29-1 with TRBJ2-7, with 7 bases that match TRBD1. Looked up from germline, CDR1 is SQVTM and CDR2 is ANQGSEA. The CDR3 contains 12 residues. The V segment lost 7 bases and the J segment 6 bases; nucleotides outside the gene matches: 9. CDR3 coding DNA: TGCAGCGGGAGAGGGACAGCGTCCGAGCAGTACTTC. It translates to CSGRGTASEQYF.

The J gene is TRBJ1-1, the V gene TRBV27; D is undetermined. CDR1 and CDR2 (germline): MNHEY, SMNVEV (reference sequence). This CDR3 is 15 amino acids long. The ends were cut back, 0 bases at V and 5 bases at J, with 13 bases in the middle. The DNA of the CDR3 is TGTGCCAGCAGTTTATCGAGGGAGTATGGGACTGAAGCTTTCTTT. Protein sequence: CASSLSREYGTEAFF.

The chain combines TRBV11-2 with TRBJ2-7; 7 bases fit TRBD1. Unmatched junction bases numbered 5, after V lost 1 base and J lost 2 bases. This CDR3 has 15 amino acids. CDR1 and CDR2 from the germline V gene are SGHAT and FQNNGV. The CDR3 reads CASSLAPGQPYEQYF. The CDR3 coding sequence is TGTGCCAGCAGCTTAGCTCCGGGACAGCCCTACGAGCAGTACTTC.

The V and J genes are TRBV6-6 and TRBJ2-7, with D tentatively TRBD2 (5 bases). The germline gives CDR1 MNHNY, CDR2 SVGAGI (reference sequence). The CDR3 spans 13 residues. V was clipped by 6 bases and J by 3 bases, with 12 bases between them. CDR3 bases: TGTGCCAGCAGCCCCGCGGGTTACTACGAGCAGTACTTC. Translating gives CASSPAGYYEQYF.

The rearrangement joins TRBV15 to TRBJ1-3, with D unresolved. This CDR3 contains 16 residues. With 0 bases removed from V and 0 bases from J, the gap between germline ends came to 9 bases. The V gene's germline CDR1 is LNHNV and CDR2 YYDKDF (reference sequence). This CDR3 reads CATSRELPDSGNTIYF. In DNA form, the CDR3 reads TGTGCCACCAGCAGAGAGTTGCCAGACTCTGGAAACACCATATATTTT.

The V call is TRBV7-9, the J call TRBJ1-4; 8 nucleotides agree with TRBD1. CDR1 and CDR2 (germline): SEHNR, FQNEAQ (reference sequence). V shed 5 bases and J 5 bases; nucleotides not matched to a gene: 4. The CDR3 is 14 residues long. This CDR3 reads CASSMGQANEKLFF. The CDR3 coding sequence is TGTGCCAGCAGCATGGGACAGGCAAATGAAAAACTGTTTTTT. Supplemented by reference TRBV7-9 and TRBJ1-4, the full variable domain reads DTGVSQNPRHKITKRGQNVTFRCDPISEHNRLYWYRQTLGQGPEFLTYFQNEAQLEKSRLLSDRFSAERPKGSFSTLEIQRTEQGDSAMYLCASSMGQANEKLFFGSGTQLSVL.

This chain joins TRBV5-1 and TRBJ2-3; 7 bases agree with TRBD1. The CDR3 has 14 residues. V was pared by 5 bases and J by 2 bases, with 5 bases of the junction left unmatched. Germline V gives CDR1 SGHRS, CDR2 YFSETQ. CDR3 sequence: CASSWDRATDTQYF. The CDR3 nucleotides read TGCGCCAGCAGTTGGGACAGAGCCACAGATACGCAGTATTTT.

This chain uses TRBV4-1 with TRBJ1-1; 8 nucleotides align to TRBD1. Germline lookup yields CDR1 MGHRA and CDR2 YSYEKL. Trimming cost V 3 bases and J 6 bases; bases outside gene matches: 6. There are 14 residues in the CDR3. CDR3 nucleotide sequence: TGCGCCAGCAGCCATATAGCAGGGGGCGCTGAAGCTTTCTTT. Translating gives CASSHIAGGAEAFF.

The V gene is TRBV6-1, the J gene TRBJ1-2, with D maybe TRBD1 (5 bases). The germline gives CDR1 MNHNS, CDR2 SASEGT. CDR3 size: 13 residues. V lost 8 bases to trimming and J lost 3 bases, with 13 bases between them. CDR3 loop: CASASRADYGYTF. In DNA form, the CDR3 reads TGTGCCAGCGCCAGCAGGGCGGACTATGGCTACACCTTC.

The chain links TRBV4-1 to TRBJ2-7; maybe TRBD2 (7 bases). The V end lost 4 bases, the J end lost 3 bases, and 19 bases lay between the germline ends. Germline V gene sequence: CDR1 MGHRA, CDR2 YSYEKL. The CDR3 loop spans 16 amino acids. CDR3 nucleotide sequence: TGCGCCAGCAGCCGGGGGCGGGAGCCTACCCTCTACGAGCAGTACTTC. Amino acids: CASSRGREPTLYEQYF.

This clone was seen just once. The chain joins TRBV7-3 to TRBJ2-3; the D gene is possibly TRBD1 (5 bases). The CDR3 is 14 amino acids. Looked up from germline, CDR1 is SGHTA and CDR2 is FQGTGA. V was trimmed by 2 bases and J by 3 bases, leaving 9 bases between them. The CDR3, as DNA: TGTGCCAGCAGCTTAGCAGGGAAAACAGATACGCAGTATTTT. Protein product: CASSLAGKTDTQYF.

CDR3 region: CASSLGRGAAYEQYF. The CDR3 nucleotides are TGTGCCAGCAGCTTAGGGAGGGGCGCCGCCTACGAGCAGTACTTC. V and J are TRBV7-6 and TRBJ2-7; possible D gene TRBD2, 6 bases. Per the germline V gene, CDR1 is SGHVS and CDR2 is FNYEAQ. The CDR3 contains 15 residues. V shed 1 base and J shed 2 bases, with 12 bases lying between them.

CDR3 bases: TGTGCCAGCAGCCCGGTTGGTAACTACGAGCAGTACTTC. Protein sequence: CASSPVGNYEQYF. The rearrangement joins TRBV5-6 to TRBJ2-7, with D unresolved. The CDR3 is 13 amino acids. CDR1 is SGHDT and CDR2 is YYEEEE in the germline V gene. The V gene lost 4 bases and the J gene lost 3 bases, with 11 bases spanning the gap. The full variable domain, in which reference TRBV5-6 and TRBJ2-7 provide the parts outside the CDR3, is DAGVTQSPTHLIKTRGQQVTLRCSPKSGHDTVSWYQQALGQGPQFIFQYYEEEERQRGNFPDRFSGHQFPNYSSELNVNALLLGDSALYLCASSPVGNYEQYFGPGTRLTVT.

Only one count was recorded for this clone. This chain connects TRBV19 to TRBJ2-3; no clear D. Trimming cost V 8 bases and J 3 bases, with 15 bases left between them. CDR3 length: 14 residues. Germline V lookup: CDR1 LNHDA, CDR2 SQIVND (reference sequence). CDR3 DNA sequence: TGTGCCAGTCAGAAAACGATAAAAACAGATACGCAGTATTTT. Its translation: CASQKTIKTDTQYF.

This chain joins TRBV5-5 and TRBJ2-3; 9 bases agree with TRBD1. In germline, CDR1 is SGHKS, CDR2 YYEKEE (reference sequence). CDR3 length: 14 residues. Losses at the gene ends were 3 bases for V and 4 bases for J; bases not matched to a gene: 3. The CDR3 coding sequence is TGTGCCAGCAGCTCACAGGGGGCCGCAGATACGCAGTATTTT. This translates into CASSSQGAADTQYF. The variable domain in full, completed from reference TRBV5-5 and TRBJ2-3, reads DAGVTQSPTHLIKTRGQQVTLRCSPISGHKSVSWYQQVLGQGPQFIFQYYEKEERGRGNFPDRFSARQFPNYSSELNVNALLLGDSALYLCASSSQGAADTQYFGPGTRLTVL.

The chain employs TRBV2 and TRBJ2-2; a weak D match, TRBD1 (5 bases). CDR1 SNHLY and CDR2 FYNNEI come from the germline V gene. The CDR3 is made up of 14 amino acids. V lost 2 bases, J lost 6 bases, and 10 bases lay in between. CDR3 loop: CASSERGSSGELFF. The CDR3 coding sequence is TGTGCCAGCAGTGAAAGGGGCTCGTCCGGGGAGCTGTTTTTT.

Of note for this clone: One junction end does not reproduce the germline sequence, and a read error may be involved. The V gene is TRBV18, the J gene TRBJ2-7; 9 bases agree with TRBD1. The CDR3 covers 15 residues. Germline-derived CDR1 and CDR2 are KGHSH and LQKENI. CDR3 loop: CASSPPLGQGYEQYF. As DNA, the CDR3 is TGTGCCAGCTCCCCACCACTCGGACAGGGGTACGAGCAGTACTTC.

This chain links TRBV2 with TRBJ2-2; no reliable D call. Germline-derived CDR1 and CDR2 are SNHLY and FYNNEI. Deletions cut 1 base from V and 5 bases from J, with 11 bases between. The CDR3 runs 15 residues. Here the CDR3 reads CASSEGPMVTGELFF. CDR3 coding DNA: TGTGCCAGCAGTGAAGGGCCCATGGTAACCGGGGAGCTGTTTTTT. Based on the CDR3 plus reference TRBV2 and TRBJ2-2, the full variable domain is EPEVTQTPSHQVTQMGQEVILRCVPISNHLYFYWYRQILGQKVEFLVSFYNNEISEKSEIFDDQFSVERPDGSNFTLKIRSTKLEDSAMYFCASSEGPMVTGELFFGEGSRLTVL.

CDR3 loop: CASSLGGANEQFF. For the CDR3, the DNA is TGTGCCAGCAGCTTAGGTGGGGCGAATGAGCAGTTCTTC. The V gene is TRBV7-2, the J gene TRBJ2-1; a possible D gene is TRBD1 (5 bases). Germline values: CDR1 SGHTA, CDR2 FQGNSA. The CDR3 spans 13 residues. Deletions cut 1 base from V and 7 bases from J, with 8 bases between. The full variable domain, completed using reference TRBV7-2 and TRBJ2-1, is GAGVSQSPSNKVTEKGKDVELRCDPISGHTALYWYRQSLGQGLEFLIYFQGNSAPDKSGLPSDRFSAERTGGSVSTLTIQRTQQEDSAVYLCASSLGGANEQFFGPGTRLTVL.

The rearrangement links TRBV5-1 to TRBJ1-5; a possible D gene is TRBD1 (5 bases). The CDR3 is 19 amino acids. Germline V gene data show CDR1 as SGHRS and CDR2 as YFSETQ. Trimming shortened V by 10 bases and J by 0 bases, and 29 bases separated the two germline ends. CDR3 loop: CAGHSVGRVGYNSNQPQHF. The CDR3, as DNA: TGCGCCGGACACTCAGTGGGTCGGGTGGGGTACAATAGCAATCAGCCCCAGCATTTT.